The 4 T cell receptor beta chains presented below share a single source sample, sequenced in a study of Graves' ophthalmopathy and Graves' hyperthyroidism (dated by TCRdb to 2017 to 2018). Sequenced using an Illumina HiSeq 2000. TCR beta CDR3 regions were amplified from RNA transcripts for repertoire sequencing. The first round was an RT-PCR using HTBI primers with the Qiagen OneStep RT-PCR kit, and this first round was followed by a second-round multiplex PCR, then size selection and purification. TCRdb ran its own pipeline on the public reads, namely fastp trimming at Q25 and MiXCR clone calling, and kept in-frame beta chains. Records with the same CDR3 protein are collapsed into one entry carrying the most frequent genes and DNA. Counted in this sample were some 380,000 distinct CDR3 sequences; 15% to 17% of them appeared once. Roughly 7% of the sample is in the top ten clones. The material sequenced was peripheral blood. Every receptor here comes from a woman aged 18-29 years with stable Graves' hyperthyroidism. Donor details come from another sample of the same person, matched by shared clones.

This clonotype was recorded at least ten times. The chain links TRBV12-3 or TRBV12-4 to TRBJ2-2; 7 bases map to TRBD1. Trimming at V came to 11 bases and at J to 2 bases, leaving 5 bases not matched to a gene. The CDR3 length is 13 residues. The CDR3 region has the DNA TGTGCCTTCCGGGACAGCAACACCGGGGAGCTGTTTTTT. This translates into CAFRDSNTGELFF.

This clonotype came up many times. The chain links TRBV7-8 to TRBJ2-7; D tentatively reads TRBD1 or TRBD2 (5 bases each). V was trimmed by 4 bases and J by 3 bases, leaving 25 bases between them. Germline V gives CDR1 SGHVS, CDR2 FQNEAQ. The CDR3 runs to 18 residues. CDR3 bases: TGTGCCAGCAGCTCAAGGGGAGTCGGGCGGGCGCCGGGCTACGAGCAGTACTTC. As protein: CASSSRGVGRAPGYEQYF. Full variable domain (missing parts from reference TRBV7-8 and TRBJ2-7): GAGVSQSPRYKVAKRGQDVALRCDPISGHVSLFWYQQALGQGPEFLTYFQNEAQLDKSGLPSDRFFAERPEGSVSTLKIQRTQQEDSAVYLCASSSRGVGRAPGYEQYFGPGTRLTVT.

In its sample, this clonotype was seen many times. The chain has TRBV6-1 and TRBJ2-5; TRBD2 matches 7 bases. The germline V gene encodes CDR1 MNHNS and CDR2 SASEGT. This CDR3 has 13 amino acids. The V segment lost 2 bases and the J segment 10 bases; nucleotides outside the gene matches: 7. The CDR3 sequence: CASSESLAEVQYF. CDR3 in DNA: TGTGCCAGCAGTGAAAGTCTAGCGGAGGTCCAGTACTTC.

V and J are TRBV13 and TRBJ2-5; 12 positions agree with TRBD2. The V and J ends lost 6 bases and 2 bases, in that order; junction bases with no gene match: 7. This CDR3 spans 16 amino acids. CDR1 and CDR2 (germline): PRHDT, FYEKMQ (reference sequence). The CDR3 coding sequence is TGTGCCAGCAGTCGCCGCGGACTAGCGGGGCAAGAGACCCAGTACTTC. The encoded protein is CASSRRGLAGQETQYF.